This record looks at one T cell receptor (beta chain) sequence and its context. As yet, its antigen is unknown. Those CD8+ T cells considered naive were CD45RO-CCR7+CD27+CD95-. Germline CDR1 SEHNR, CDR2 FQNEAQ (reference sequence). This CDR3 has 16 amino acids. This record belongs to a study of CXCR3-negative and CXCR3-positive naive CD8 T cells. Study observations and caveats: TRB CDR3s of CXCR3-positive naive cells were more hydrophobic than those of CXCR3-negative naive cells.

UMI-labeled 5' RACE yielded the TRB cDNA libraries. With the 5' RACE reads reprocessed, TCRdb shows one record per CDR3 protein and no DNA. The sample yields over 70,000 distinct CDR3 sequences, of which the top ten take up around 0.53%. Sequenced: naive CXCR3+ CD8+ T cells from blood. As for subset: CD45RO-CCR7+CD27+CD95- naive CD8+ T cells expressing CXCR3 (TNR3+). The receptor's source is a human donor in good health. Some clones in this sample may be carry-over from other donors' samples. The rearrangement links TRBV7-9 to TRBJ1-1; TCRdb's D call, TRBD1, is unchecked because there is no DNA. CDR3 amino acids: CASSLGGSWMNTEAFF. The full variable domain, completed using reference TRBV7-9 and TRBJ1-1, is DTGVSQNPRHKITKRGQNVTFRCDPISEHNRLYWYRQTLGQGPEFLTYFQNEAQLEKSRLLSDRFSAERPKGSFSTLEIQRTEQGDSAMYLCASSLGGSWMNTEAFFGQGTRLTVV.